There are a few counts of the clone carrying this TCR beta chain. What it binds is unknown. Amplification used 60 Vbeta primers and 13 Jbeta primers. Data came from immunoSEQ multiplex PCR; TCRdb stores just in-frame clones and leaves some out. This table has under 130,000 clones, around 70% appearing once. This sample was taken from a study of cytomegalovirus exposure and HLA in healthy donors. General study points: Later analysis identified several of the most significant clusters that appeared linked to common viral pathogens. Later on, analysis showed that most CMV-associated TCR beta chains appeared to be HLA-restricted.

The CDR3 covers 14 residues. The V gene end was trimmed by 7 bases and the J gene end by 7 bases; junction bases not matched to a gene: 6. Germline V gives CDR1 SNHLY, CDR2 FYNNEI. The TCR comes from a man aged 35-49 years in good health and CMV-seropositive. Sequencing input: PBMCs. V usage is TRBV2 and J usage is TRBJ2-1; 11 bases fit TRBD2. Here the CDR3 reads CASTRLAGRNEQFF. CDR3 in DNA: TGTGCCAGCACCCGACTAGCGGGAAGGAATGAGCAGTTCTTC.